This is a list of T cell receptor beta chains from one sample in a study of T-cell reconstitution after alpha-beta-depleted transplantation in children. TCRdb processed the PCR reads anew with MiXCR; each CDR3 protein has one entry. Here the sample spans 490,000 or so distinct CDR3 sequences, 8% to 11% being singletons. This material consisted of PBMCs, taken before TCRalphabeta/CD19-depleted stem cell transplant. The receptors were sampled from a child aged 2-15 years with inherited bone marrow failure, due to receive a stem cell transplant. CDR3s include the opening cysteine and the closing phenylalanine or tryptophan. The D gene is left open where the match is weak. Size is stated for part of the rows, as once, few or many counts, or as a class when the clone is expanded.

TRBD2,TRBJ2-1,TRBV3-1,many,CASSHLSGDYNEQFF,TGTGCCAGCAGCCACCTTAGCGGGGATTACAATGAGCAGTTCTTC
NA,TRBJ2-1,TRBV3-1,many,CASSHKYNEQFF,TGTGCCAGCAGCCATAAGTACAATGAGCAGTTCTTC
NA,TRBJ2-1,TRBV25-1,many,CASSEYGTPGYNEQFF,TGTGCCAGCAGTGAATATGGAACACCCGGGTACAATGAGCAGTTCTTC
NA,TRBJ2-1,TRBV7-8,NA,CASSLDSTEQFF,TGTGCCAGCAGCTTAGATAGCACTGAGCAGTTCTTC
TRBD2,TRBJ2-3,TRBV5-1,NA,CASSLDPPFFGAGVSDTQYF,TGCGCCAGCAGCTTGGATCCCCCTTTCTTTGGAGCGGGAGTGTCAGATACGCAGTATTTT
NA,TRBJ2-4,TRBV7-2,few,CASSPGPGLKNIQYF,TGTGCCAGCAGCCCCGGGCCGGGGCTTAAAAACATTCAGTACTTC
TRBD2,TRBJ2-1,TRBV12-3/TRBV12-4,few,CASSSIPGLALEQFF,TGTGCCAGCAGTTCAATCCCGGGACTAGCGCTTGAGCAGTTCTTC
NA,TRBJ2-5,TRBV4-3,many,CASSQDLSFETQYF,TGCGCCAGCAGCCAAGACCTTTCTTTCGAGACCCAGTACTTC
NA,TRBJ1-2,TRBV27,NA,CASSLSQGIGYTF,TGTGCCAGCAGTTTATCCCAGGGTATTGGCTACACCTTC
NA,TRBJ1-2,TRBV7-8,NA,CASSLTYWQDSSYGYTF,TGTGCCAGCAGCTTAACTTACTGGCAGGACTCGTCCTATGGCTACACCTTC
NA,TRBJ2-4,TRBV20-1,many,CSVRSLAKNIQYF,TGCAGTGTCCGGTCCTTAGCCAAAAACATTCAGTACTTC
NA,TRBJ2-3,TRBV10-3,few,CAISGGEAPTDTQYF,TGTGCCATCAGTGGGGGGGAGGCACCCACAGATACGCAGTATTTT
TRBD2,TRBJ2-5,TRBV6-1,few,CASSEVGLAGAQETQYF,TGTGCCAGCAGTGAAGTGGGACTAGCGGGAGCTCAAGAGACCCAGTACTTC
TRBD1,TRBJ1-5,TRBV12-3/TRBV12-4,many,CASSRDRDNQPQHF,TGTGCCAGCAGCCGGGACAGGGACAATCAGCCCCAGCATTTT
TRBD2,TRBJ2-7,TRBV4-3,many,CASSQVSSGSEQYF,TGCGCCAGCAGCCAAGTGTCTAGCGGGAGCGAGCAGTACTTC
NA,TRBJ2-7,TRBV20-1,few,CSARDSTQGYEQYF,TGCAGTGCTAGAGACTCCACCCAAGGCTACGAGCAGTACTTC
NA,TRBJ2-3,TRBV20-1,NA,CSAPDPTGSGGYADTQYF,TGCAGTGCTCCCGACCCAACCGGGAGCGGAGGCTATGCAGATACGCAGTATTTT
NA,TRBJ1-2,TRBV29-1,many,CSVETRTDGGYTF,TGCAGCGTTGAAACCCGGACAGACGGCGGCTACACCTTC
NA,TRBJ2-2,TRBV6-5,many,CASSYRLGWGGELFF,TGTGCCAGCAGTTACCGACTGGGCTGGGGCGGGGAGCTGTTTTTT
NA,TRBJ2-1,TRBV12-3/TRBV12-4,few,CASSFGLNYNEQFF,TGTGCCAGCAGTTTCGGACTCAATTACAATGAGCAGTTCTTC
NA,TRBJ1-2,TRBV15,many,CATSRGDGLHGYTF,TGTGCCACCAGCAGAGGGGACGGACTACATGGCTACACCTTC
NA,TRBJ2-7,TRBV5-1,many,CASSLMRDGYEQYF,TGCGCCAGCAGCTTGATGAGGGATGGCTACGAGCAGTACTTC
NA,TRBJ1-1,TRBV19,NA,CASSISFTEAFF,TGTGCCAGTAGTATCAGCTTCACTGAAGCTTTCTTT
NA,TRBJ2-5,TRBV7-8,NA,CASSLVSGAYQETQYF,TGTGCCAGCAGCTTAGTTAGCGGCGCGTACCAAGAGACCCAGTACTTC
NA,TRBJ2-5,TRBV18,few,CASSPSQGQETQYF,TGTGCCAGCTCACCTAGTCAGGGACAAGAGACCCAGTACTTC
TRBD1,TRBJ2-7,TRBV3-1,few,CASSIRTGIYEQHF,TGTGCCAGCAGCATCAGGACAGGGATTTACGAGCAGCACTTC
TRBD1,TRBJ2-7,TRBV29-1,many,CSVGTQGVYEQYF,TGCAGCGTCGGTACCCAGGGGGTCTACGAGCAGTACTTC